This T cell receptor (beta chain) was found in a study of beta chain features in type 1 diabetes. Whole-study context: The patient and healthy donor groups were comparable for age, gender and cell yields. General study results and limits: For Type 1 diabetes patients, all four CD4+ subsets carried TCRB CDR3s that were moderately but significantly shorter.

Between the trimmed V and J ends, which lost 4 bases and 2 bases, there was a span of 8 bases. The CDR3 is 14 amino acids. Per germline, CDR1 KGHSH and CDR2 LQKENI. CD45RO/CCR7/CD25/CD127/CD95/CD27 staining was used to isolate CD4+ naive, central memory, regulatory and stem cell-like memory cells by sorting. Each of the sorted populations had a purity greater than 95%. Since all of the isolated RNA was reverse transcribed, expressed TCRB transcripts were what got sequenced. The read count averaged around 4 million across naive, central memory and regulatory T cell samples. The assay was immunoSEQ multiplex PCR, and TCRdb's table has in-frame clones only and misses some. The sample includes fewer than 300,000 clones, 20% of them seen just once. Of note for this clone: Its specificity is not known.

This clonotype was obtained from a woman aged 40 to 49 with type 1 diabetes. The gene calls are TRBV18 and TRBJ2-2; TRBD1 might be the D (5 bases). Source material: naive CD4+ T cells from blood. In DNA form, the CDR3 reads TGTGCCAGCTCACGTGACAGAAACACCGGGGAGCTGTTTTTT. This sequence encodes CASSRDRNTGELFF.